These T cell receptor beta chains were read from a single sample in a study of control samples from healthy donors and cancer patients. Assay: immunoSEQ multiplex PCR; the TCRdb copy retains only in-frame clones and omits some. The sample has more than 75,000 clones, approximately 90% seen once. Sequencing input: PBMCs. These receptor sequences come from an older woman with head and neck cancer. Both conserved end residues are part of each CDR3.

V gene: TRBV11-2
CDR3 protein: CASSPKRLDPGELFF

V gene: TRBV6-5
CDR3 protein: CASSYTGQGYGPLHF

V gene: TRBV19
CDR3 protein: CASSIGAAYGYTF

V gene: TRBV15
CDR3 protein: CATSRDNPGEGEQYF

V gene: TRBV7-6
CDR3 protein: CASSSDLYEQYF

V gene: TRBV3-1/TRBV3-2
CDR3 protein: CASSPNNVSPLHF

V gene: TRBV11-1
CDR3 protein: CASSPLGVEDEKLFF

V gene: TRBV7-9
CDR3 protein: CASSPGLVSYNEQFF

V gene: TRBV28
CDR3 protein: CASSLAGTMTYEQYF

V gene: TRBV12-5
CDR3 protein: CASGFLTYGGLAGGGEQFF

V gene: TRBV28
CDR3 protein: CASRALPPQVPQHF

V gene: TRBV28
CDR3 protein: CASSGGRQDQPQHF